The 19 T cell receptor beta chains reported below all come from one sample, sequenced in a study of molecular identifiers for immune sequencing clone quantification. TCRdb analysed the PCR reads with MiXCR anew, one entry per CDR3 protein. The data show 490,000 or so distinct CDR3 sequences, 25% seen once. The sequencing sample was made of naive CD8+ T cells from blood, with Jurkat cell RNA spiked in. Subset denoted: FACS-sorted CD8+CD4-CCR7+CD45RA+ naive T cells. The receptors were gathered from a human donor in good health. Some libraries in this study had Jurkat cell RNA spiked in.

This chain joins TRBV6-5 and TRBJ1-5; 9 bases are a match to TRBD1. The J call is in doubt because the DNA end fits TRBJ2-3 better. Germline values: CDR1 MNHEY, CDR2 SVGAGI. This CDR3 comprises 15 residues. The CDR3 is CASSTRDRAGQPQYF. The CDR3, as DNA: TGTGCCAGCAGTACCCGGGACAGGGCAGGGCAGCCCCAGTATTTT.

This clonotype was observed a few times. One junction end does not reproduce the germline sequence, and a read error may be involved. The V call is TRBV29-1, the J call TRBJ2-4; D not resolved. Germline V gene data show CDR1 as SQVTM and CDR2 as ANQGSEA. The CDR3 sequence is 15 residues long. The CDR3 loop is CSVEDSTLAKTIQYF. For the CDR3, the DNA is TGCAGCGTTGAAGACTCGACATTAGCCAAAACCATTCAGTACTTC.

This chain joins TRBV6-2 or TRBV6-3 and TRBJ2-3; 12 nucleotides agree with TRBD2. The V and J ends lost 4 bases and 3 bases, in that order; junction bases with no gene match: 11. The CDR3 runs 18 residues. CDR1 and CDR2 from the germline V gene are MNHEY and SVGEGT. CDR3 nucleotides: TGTGCCAGCAGTTCATTCTTTACTAGCGGGGGGTCGACAGATACGCAGTATTTT. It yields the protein CASSSFFTSGGSTDTQYF.

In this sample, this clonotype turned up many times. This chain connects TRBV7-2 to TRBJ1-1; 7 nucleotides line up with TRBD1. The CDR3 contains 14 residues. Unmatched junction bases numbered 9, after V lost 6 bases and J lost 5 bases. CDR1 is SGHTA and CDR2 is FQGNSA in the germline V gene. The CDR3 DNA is TGTGCCAGCAGACGCGACAGGGCTTGGACTGAAGCTTTCTTT. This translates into CASRRDRAWTEAFF.

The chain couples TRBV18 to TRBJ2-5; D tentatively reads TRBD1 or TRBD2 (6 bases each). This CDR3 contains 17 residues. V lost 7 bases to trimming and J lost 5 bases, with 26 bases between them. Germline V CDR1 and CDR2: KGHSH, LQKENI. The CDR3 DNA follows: TGTGCCAGCTTGCCCTCGCGGGACACTCTAACGGGGGAGACCCAGTACTTC. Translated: CASLPSRDTLTGETQYF.

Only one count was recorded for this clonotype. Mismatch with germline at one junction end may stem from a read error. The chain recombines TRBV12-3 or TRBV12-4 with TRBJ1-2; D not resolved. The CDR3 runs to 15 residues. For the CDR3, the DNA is TGTACCAGCAGCCTTTGGGTAGGAGCTAACTATGGCTACACCTTC. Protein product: CTSSLWVGANYGYTF.

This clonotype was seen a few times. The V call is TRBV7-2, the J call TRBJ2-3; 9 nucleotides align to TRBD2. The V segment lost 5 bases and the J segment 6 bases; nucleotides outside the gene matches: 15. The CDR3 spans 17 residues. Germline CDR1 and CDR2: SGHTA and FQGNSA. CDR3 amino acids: CASSQGPAGGFFDTQYF. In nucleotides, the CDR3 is TGTGCCAGCAGCCAGGGACCAGCGGGAGGTTTTTTCGATACGCAGTATTTT.

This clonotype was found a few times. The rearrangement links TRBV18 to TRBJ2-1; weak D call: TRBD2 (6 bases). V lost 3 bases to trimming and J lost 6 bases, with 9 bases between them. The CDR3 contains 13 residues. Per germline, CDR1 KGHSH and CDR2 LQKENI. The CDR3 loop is CASSPGLSNEQFF. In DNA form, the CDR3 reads TGTGCCAGCTCACCGGGACTGTCCAATGAGCAGTTCTTC.

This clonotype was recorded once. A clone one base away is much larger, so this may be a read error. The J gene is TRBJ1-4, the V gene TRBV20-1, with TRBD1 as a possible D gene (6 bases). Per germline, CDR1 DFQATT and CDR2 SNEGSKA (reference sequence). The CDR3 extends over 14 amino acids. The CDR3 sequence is CSARDPDSNERLFF. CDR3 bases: TGCAGTGCTAGAGACCCGGACAGTAATGAAAGACTGTTTTTT.

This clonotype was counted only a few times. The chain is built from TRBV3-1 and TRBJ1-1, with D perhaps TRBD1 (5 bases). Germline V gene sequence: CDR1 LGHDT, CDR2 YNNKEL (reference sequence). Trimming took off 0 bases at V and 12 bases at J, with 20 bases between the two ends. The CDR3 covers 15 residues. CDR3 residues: CASSQDARGGEGPFF. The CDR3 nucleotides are TGTGCCAGCAGCCAAGATGCCCGTGGCGGCGAGGGGCCTTTCTTT.

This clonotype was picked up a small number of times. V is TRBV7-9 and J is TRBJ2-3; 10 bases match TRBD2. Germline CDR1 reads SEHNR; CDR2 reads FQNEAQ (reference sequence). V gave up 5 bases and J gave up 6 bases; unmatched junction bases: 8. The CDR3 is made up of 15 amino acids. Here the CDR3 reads CASSDPGLASDTQYF. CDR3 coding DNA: TGTGCCAGCAGCGATCCGGGACTAGCGTCCGATACGCAGTATTTT.

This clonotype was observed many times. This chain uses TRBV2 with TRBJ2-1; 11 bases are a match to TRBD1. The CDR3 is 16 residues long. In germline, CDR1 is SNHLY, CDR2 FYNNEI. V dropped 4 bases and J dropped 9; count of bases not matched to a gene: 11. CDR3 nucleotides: TGTGCCAGCAGTGTTGTGGCTGGACAGGGGGCTGCTGAGCAGTTCTTC. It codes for CASSVVAGQGAAEQFF.

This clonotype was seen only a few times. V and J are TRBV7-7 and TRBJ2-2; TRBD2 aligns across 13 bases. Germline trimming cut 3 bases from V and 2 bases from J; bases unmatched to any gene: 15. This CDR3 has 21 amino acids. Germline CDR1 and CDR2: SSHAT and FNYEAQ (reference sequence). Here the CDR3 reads CASSFITGLAGEPSNTGELFF. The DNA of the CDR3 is TGTGCCAGCAGCTTCATAACCGGACTAGCGGGGGAGCCTTCAAACACCGGGGAGCTGTTTTTT.

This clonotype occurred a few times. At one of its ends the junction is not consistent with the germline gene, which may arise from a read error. The CDR3 coding sequence is TGCGCCGGCAGCCAAGATCGGGGGGGTCCCACAGATACGCAGTATTTT. As protein: CAGSQDRGGPTDTQYF. The V gene is TRBV4-3, the J gene TRBJ2-3; the match to TRBD2 covers 8 bases. CDR1 and CDR2 from the germline V gene are LGHNA and YSLEER. This CDR3 is 16 amino acids long.

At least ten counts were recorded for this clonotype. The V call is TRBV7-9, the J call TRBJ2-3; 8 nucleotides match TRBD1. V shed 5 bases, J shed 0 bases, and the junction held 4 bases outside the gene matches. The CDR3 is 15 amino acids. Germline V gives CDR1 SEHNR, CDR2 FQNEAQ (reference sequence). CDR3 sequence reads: CASSPGQGSTDTQYF. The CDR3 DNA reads TGTGCCAGCAGCCCCGGACAGGGCAGCACAGATACGCAGTATTTT. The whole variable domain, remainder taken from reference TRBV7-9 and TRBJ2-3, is DTGVSQNPRHKITKRGQNVTFRCDPISEHNRLYWYRQTLGQGPEFLTYFQNEAQLEKSRLLSDRFSAERPKGSFSTLEIQRTEQGDSAMYLCASSPGQGSTDTQYFGPGTRLTVL.

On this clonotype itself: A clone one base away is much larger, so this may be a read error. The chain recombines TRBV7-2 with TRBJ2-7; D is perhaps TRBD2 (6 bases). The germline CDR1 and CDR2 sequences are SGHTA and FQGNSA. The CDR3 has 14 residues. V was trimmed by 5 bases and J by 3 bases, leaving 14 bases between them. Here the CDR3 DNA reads TGTGCCAGCAGCCCCCGGGACTCCGACTACGAGCAGTACTTC. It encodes CASSPRDSDYEQYF.

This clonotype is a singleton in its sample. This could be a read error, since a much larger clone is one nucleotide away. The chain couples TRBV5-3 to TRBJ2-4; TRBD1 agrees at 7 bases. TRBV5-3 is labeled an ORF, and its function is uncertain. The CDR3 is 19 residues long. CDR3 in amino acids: CASSLAERGHGYAKNIQYF. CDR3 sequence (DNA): TGTGCCAGCAGCTTGGCCGAGAGGGGGCATGGCTATGCCAAAAACATTCAGTACTTC.

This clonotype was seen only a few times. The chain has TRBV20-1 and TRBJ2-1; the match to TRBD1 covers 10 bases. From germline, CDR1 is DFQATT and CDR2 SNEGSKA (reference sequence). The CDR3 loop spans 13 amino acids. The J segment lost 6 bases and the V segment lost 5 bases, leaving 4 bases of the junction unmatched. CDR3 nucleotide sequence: TGCAGTGCTTTCGGGACAGGGGTCAATGAGCAGTTCTTC. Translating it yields CSAFGTGVNEQFF.

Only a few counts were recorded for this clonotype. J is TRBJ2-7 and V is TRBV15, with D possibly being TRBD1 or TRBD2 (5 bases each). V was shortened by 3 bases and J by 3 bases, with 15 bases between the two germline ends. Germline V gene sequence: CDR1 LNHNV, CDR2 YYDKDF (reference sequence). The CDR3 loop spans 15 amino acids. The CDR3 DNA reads TGTGCCACCAGCAGCTTTCGGGACGGCCTCTACGAGCAGTACTTC. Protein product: CATSSFRDGLYEQYF.